Following are 32 T cell receptor beta chains from one sample sequenced in a study of blood T cell repertoires in COVID-19. Clones were sequenced by immunoSEQ multiplex PCR, and TCRdb holds only the in-frame ones, with some missing. Found here are approximately 320,000 clones, over 85% of them singletons; the top ten hold around 10%. The specimen sequenced was peripheral blood. The receptors stem from a woman in her 30s with COVID-19, enrolled during active disease.

The rearrangement joins TRBV7-2 to TRBJ1-2; D not resolved. CDR1 SGHTA and CDR2 FQGNSA come from the germline V gene. The germline V and J ends were trimmed by 5 bases and 4 bases, with 17 bases remaining between them. This CDR3 has 15 residues. The CDR3 spells CASSPRTQSGYGYTF. CDR3 in DNA: TGTGCCAGCAGCCCCCGGACTCAATCGGGCTATGGCTACACCTTC.

V usage is TRBV29-1 and J usage is TRBJ2-3; possibly TRBD1 for D (6 bases). Trimming left V 2 bases short and J 5 bases short, with 11 bases between. The CDR3 runs to 13 residues. Looked up from germline, CDR1 is SQVTM and CDR2 is ANQGSEA. CDR3 coding DNA: TGCAGCGTTGAATCAGGGGATTTAGATACGCAGTATTTT. Amino acids: CSVESGDLDTQYF.

The rearrangement links TRBV28 to TRBJ2-4, with D possibly being TRBD1 (6 bases). The V end lost 6 bases, the J end lost 0 bases, and 9 bases lay between the germline ends. The germline gives CDR1 MDHEN, CDR2 SYDVKM. This CDR3 region has 14 residues. As DNA, the CDR3 is TGTGCCAGCAGGCCCAGGGGAGCCAAAAACATTCAGTACTTC. Its protein product is CASRPRGAKNIQYF.

The rearrangement links TRBV6-5 to TRBJ2-5; no clear D gene. The germline gives CDR1 MNHEY, CDR2 SVGAGI. This CDR3 contains 15 residues. The V gene lost 2 bases and the J gene lost 2 bases, with 12 bases spanning the gap. The CDR3 nucleotides are TGTGCCAGCAGTTACGGCGCGGCGGATCAAGAGACCCAGTACTTC. Translation gives CASSYGAADQETQYF.

The V call is TRBV5-1, the J call TRBJ2-3; 10 nucleotides match TRBD1. Losses at the gene ends were 0 bases for V and 1 base for J; bases not matched to a gene: 8. This CDR3 has 18 amino acids. CDR1 is SGHRS and CDR2 is YFSETQ in the germline V gene. The CDR3 nucleotides are TGCGCCAGCAGCTTGGCCCGACAGGGGGCGCTACGCACAGATACGCAGTATTTT. Amino acids: CASSLARQGALRTDTQYF.

This chain joins TRBV5-1 and TRBJ2-7; 7 bases match TRBD2. The trim removed 2 bases at V and 0 bases at J, leaving 2 bases unmatched. The length of the CDR3 is 14 residues. Germline values: CDR1 SGHRS, CDR2 YFSETQ. This chain's CDR3 is CASSLSGASYEQYF. CDR3 coding DNA: TGCGCCAGCAGCTTAAGCGGGGCCTCCTACGAGCAGTACTTC.

This chain links TRBV5-4 with TRBJ1-2, with a weak D call TRBD1 (5 bases). Looked up from germline, CDR1 is SGHNT and CDR2 is YYREEE (reference sequence). V was cut by 0 bases and J by 1 base, with 7 bases left in between. This CDR3 is 14 amino acids long. The CDR3 DNA is TGTGCCAGCAGCTTGGGGCAGGGTAACTATGGCTACACCTTC. Amino acid sequence: CASSLGQGNYGYTF. The entire variable domain, with the rest obtained from reference TRBV5-4 and TRBJ1-2, is as follows: ETGVTQSPTHLIKTRGQQVTLRCSSQSGHNTVSWYQQALGQGPQFIFQYYREEENGRGNFPPRFSGLQFPNYSSELNVNALELDDSALYLCASSLGQGNYGYTFGSGTRLTVV.

This clone was observed a single time. CDR3 nucleotide sequence: TGTGCCAGCAGCTGGACCCGAGCGGACAGATCTAACTATGGCTACACCTTC. Translation: CASSWTRADRSNYGYTF. The chain combines TRBV7-9 with TRBJ1-2; possibly TRBD1 for D (6 bases). The germline CDR1 and CDR2 sequences are SEHNR and FQNEAQ (reference sequence). The CDR3 runs to 17 residues. V was cut by 4 bases and J by 0 bases, with 18 bases left in between.

This chain connects TRBV11-2 to TRBJ2-5; 8 bases are shared with TRBD2. The V gene's germline CDR1 is SGHAT and CDR2 FQNNGV. Trimming cost V 1 base and J 2 bases; bases outside gene matches: 12. CDR3 length: 18 residues. CDR3 sequence (DNA): TGTGCCAGCAGCTTAGCCCTTGGGAGCGGGGGACTTCAAGAGACCCAGTACTTC. This codes for CASSLALGSGGLQETQYF.

The chain couples TRBV29-1 to TRBJ1-1, with D maybe TRBD1 (6 bases). Trimming cost V 3 bases and J 9 bases, with 11 bases left between them. The CDR3 is 11 amino acids. CDR1 is SQVTM and CDR2 is ANQGSEA in the germline V gene. CDR3 sequence: CSVESDRKAFF. CDR3 nucleotide sequence: TGCAGCGTTGAGAGCGACAGGAAAGCTTTCTTT.

The V call is TRBV3-1 (or the pseudogene TRBV3-2), the J call TRBJ2-3, with a weak D call TRBD2 (5 bases). Germline V lookup: CDR1 LGHDT, CDR2 YNNKEL (reference sequence). CDR3 length: 17 amino acids. Trimming removed 1 base at V and 3 bases at J, with 17 bases between. This CDR3 reads CASSQARSGVETDTQYF. For the CDR3, the DNA is TGTGCCAGCAGCCAAGCACGAAGCGGAGTCGAAACAGATACGCAGTATTTT.

Ten or more counts support this clone. This chain uses TRBV7-9 with TRBJ1-6; tentative D call: TRBD1 (6 bases). Germline CDR1 and CDR2: SEHNR and FQNEAQ (reference sequence). The CDR3 consists of 16 residues. Trimming pared 5 bases from V and 8 bases from J, leaving 19 bases between. This chain's CDR3 is CASSPTPQGIHSPLHF. In DNA form, the CDR3 reads TGTGCCAGCAGCCCCACGCCCCAGGGGATACATTCACCCCTCCACTTT.

The chain couples TRBV11-3 to TRBJ2-2; D remains ambiguous. V was clipped by 0 bases and J by 12 bases, with 14 bases between them. This CDR3 is built from 14 residues. In germline, CDR1 is SGHNT, CDR2 YENEEA. The CDR3 loop is CASSLDGAVGKLFF. The DNA for the CDR3 is TGTGCCAGCAGCTTAGATGGAGCCGTCGGAAAGCTGTTTTTT.

The J gene is TRBJ2-7, the V gene TRBV27, with a tentative D call TRBD1 (5 bases). CDR3 length equals 13 residues. Trimming removed 8 bases from V and 3 bases from J, with 14 bases in between. Germline V lookup: CDR1 MNHEY, CDR2 SMNVEV (reference sequence). CDR3 coding DNA: TGTGCCAGCCGCGGACATGGGCGCTACGAGCAGTACTTC. Amino acids: CASRGHGRYEQYF.

The gene calls are TRBV19 and TRBJ2-1, with D unresolved. The V end lost 4 bases, the J end lost 9 bases, and 10 bases lay between the germline ends. The germline CDR1 and CDR2 sequences are LNHDA and SQIVND (reference sequence). The CDR3 totals 12 residues. The CDR3, as DNA: TGTGCCAGTAGTAGCCGGGTAGCTGAGCAGTTCTTC. Its protein is CASSSRVAEQFF. The complete variable domain, with remaining parts taken from reference TRBV19 and TRBJ2-1, reads DGGITQSPKYLFRKEGQNVTLSCEQNLNHDAMYWYRQDPGQGLRLIYYSQIVNDFQKGDIAEGYSVSREKKESFPLTVTSAQKNPTAFYLCASSSRVAEQFFGPGTRLTVL.

In the case of this clone: Other DNA sequences in the same sample also yield this CDR3. The V and J genes are TRBV5-1 and TRBJ2-5; 13 nucleotides agree with TRBD2. V lost 0 bases to trimming and J lost 3 bases; unmatched junction nucleotides: 2. The CDR3 totals 16 residues. The V gene's germline CDR1 is SGHRS and CDR2 YFSETQ. In DNA form, the CDR3 reads TGCGCCAGCAGCTTGGGTACTAGCGGGGGGGAAGAGACCCAGTACTTC. It encodes CASSLGTSGGEETQYF. Variable domain in full (rest from reference TRBV5-1 and TRBJ2-5): KAGVTQTPRYLIKTRGQQVTLSCSPISGHRSVSWYQQTPGQGLQFLFEYFSETQRNKGNFPGRFSGRQFSNSRSEMNVSTLELGDSALYLCASSLGTSGGEETQYFGPGTRLLVL.

V gene TRBV7-6 combines with J gene TRBJ2-1; TRBD1 matches 7 bases. The junction had 11 bases not matched to a gene; V was cut back by 2 bases and J by 7 bases. The CDR3 sequence is 16 residues long. Germline V gene lookup returns CDR1 SGHVS and CDR2 FNYEAQ. CDR3 residues: CASSLPGGSLRNEQFF. In nucleotides, the CDR3 is TGTGCCAGCAGCTTACCAGGGGGATCCTTGAGGAATGAGCAGTTCTTC.

The DNA for the CDR3 is TGTGCCAGCAGCCAAGCCGTAAACTATGGCTACACCTTC. As protein: CASSQAVNYGYTF. This chain joins TRBV4-2 and TRBJ1-2; D is ambiguous. V gave up 1 base and J gave up 2 bases, with 5 bases separating them. CDR1 LGHNA and CDR2 YNFKEQ come from the germline V gene. This CDR3 contains 13 residues.

The CDR3: CASRKSDRTLNTGELFF. The CDR3 DNA is TGTGCCAGCCGCAAAAGTGACAGGACCTTGAACACCGGGGAGCTGTTTTTT. J is TRBJ2-2 and V is TRBV9; tentatively, D is TRBD1 (6 bases). There are 17 residues in the CDR3. Deletions cut 7 bases from V and 1 base from J, with 20 bases between. CDR1 and CDR2 from the germline V gene are SGDLS and YYNGEE. Based on the CDR3 plus reference TRBV9 and TRBJ2-2, the full variable domain is DSGVTQTPKHLITATGQRVTLRCSPRSGDLSVYWYQQSLDQGLQFLIQYYNGEERAKGNILERFSAQQFPDLHSELNLSSLELGDSALYFCASRKSDRTLNTGELFFGEGSRLTVL.

The V and J genes are TRBV4-1 and TRBJ2-7; TRBD1 matches 8 bases. Germline assignment: CDR1 MGHRA and CDR2 YSYEKL. The V segment lost 1 base and the J segment 5 bases; nucleotides outside the gene matches: 7. This CDR3 comprises 15 residues. The CDR3 nucleotides are TGCGCCAGCAGCCAAGCGACAGGGGTTAGGCACGAGCAGTACTTC. Protein product: CASSQATGVRHEQYF.

The CDR3 DNA follows: TGCGCCAGCAGCAGGGACACAGGGGGCACTGAAGCTTTCTTT. Protein sequence: CASSRDTGGTEAFF. The V gene is TRBV5-1, the J gene TRBJ1-1; 8 nucleotides agree with TRBD1. The germline V gene has CDR1 SGHRS and CDR2 YFSETQ. V lost 4 bases, J lost 4 bases, and 6 bases stayed unmatched. There are 14 residues in the CDR3.

V gene TRBV7-8 combines with J gene TRBJ2-2; a weak D match, TRBD2 (6 bases). Germline lookup yields CDR1 SGHVS and CDR2 FQNEAQ. The CDR3 loop spans 16 amino acids. The V end lost 5 bases, the J end lost 4 bases, and 17 bases lay between the germline ends. DNA of the CDR3: TGTGCCAGCAGCCGGCAAGCGGGTCTCACCACCGGGGAGCTGTTTTTT. Protein sequence: CASSRQAGLTTGELFF.

The chain recombines TRBV11-2 with TRBJ2-3; D may be TRBD1 (7 bases). Trimming took off 2 bases at V and 6 bases at J, with 15 bases between the two ends. Germline lookup yields CDR1 SGHAT and CDR2 FQNNGV. The CDR3 is made up of 15 amino acids. The CDR3 nucleotides read TGTGCCAGCAGCTTATCCAGGGGGGCAAGGGATACGCAGTATTTT. Its translation is CASSLSRGARDTQYF.

V usage is TRBV3-1 (or the pseudogene TRBV3-2) and J usage is TRBJ1-6, with D perhaps matching TRBD1 (6 bases). Between the trimmed V and J ends, which lost 4 bases and 13 bases, there was a span of 26 bases. The CDR3 spans 17 residues. CDR1 and CDR2 from the germline V gene are LGHDT and YNNKEL (reference sequence). For the CDR3, the DNA is TGTGCCAGCAGCCTAGGAGCAGGGGCGACAGAAAGAACGCCCCTCCACTTT. Residues: CASSLGAGATERTPLHF.

This chain uses TRBV5-1 with TRBJ2-7; TRBD2 agrees at 10 bases. Germline lookup yields CDR1 SGHRS and CDR2 YFSETQ. The CDR3 has 14 residues. J was trimmed by 6 bases and V by 5 bases; bases with no gene match: 8. The CDR3 loop reads CASRIAGGPSEQYF. In DNA form, the CDR3 reads TGCGCCAGCAGGATAGCGGGGGGCCCTAGCGAGCAGTACTTC.

Only one count was recorded for this clone. For the CDR3, the DNA is TGTGCCAGCAGCCCAGGGGGTAACTATGGCTACACCTTC. Protein: CASSPGGNYGYTF. V usage is TRBV5-4 and J usage is TRBJ1-2, with 7 bases lining up with TRBD1. This CDR3 is built from 13 residues. After removal of 4 bases from V and 1 base from J, the junction contained 1 base not matched to a gene. The V gene's germline CDR1 is SGHNT and CDR2 YYREEE (reference sequence).

The chain combines TRBV6-1 with TRBJ1-2; D remains ambiguous. CDR3 length equals 13 residues. With 3 bases removed from V and 4 bases from J, the gap between germline ends came to 9 bases. Germline V gene data show CDR1 as MNHNS and CDR2 as SASEGT. CDR3 in amino acids: CASSERYGYGYTF. CDR3 DNA: TGTGCCAGCAGTGAGCGATACGGCTATGGCTACACCTTC.

As to this clone: The germline gene is not matched at one end of the junction; a read error may be the cause. The chain employs TRBV5-1 and TRBJ1-5, with 7 bases fitting TRBD1. The length of the CDR3 is 15 residues. Germline lookup yields CDR1 SGHRS and CDR2 YFSETQ. CDR3 sequence reads: CASSLGTASNQPQHF. In DNA, the CDR3 is TGCGCCAGCAGTTTGGGGACAGCTAGCAATCAGCCCCAGCATTTT.

The CDR3 is CASSPSGLSGGEETQYF. The CDR3 region has the DNA TGTGCCAGCAGCCCAAGTGGACTTAGCGGGGGAGAAGAGACCCAGTACTTC. The J gene is TRBJ2-5, the V gene TRBV4-2, with TRBD2 matching over 9 bases. The ends lost 4 bases at V and 3 bases at J; junction bases unmatched: 12. This CDR3 spans 17 amino acids. CDR1 is LGHNA, CDR2 YNFKEQ, per germline.

The chain is built from TRBV24-1 and TRBJ1-2; a weak D match, TRBD1 (5 bases). The CDR3 is made up of 16 amino acids. With 3 bases removed from V and 2 bases from J, the gap between germline ends came to 15 bases. CDR1 KGHDR and CDR2 SFDVKD come from the germline V gene. The CDR3 reads CATSDDRGTGNYGYTF. DNA of the CDR3: TGTGCCACCAGTGATGACCGCGGGACGGGAAACTATGGCTACACCTTC.

In DNA, the CDR3 is TGCGCCAGCCGGAACGGGGGGTTTACAGATACGCAGTATTTT. Amino acid sequence: CASRNGGFTDTQYF. The chain uses TRBV5-1 and TRBJ2-3; TRBD2 matches at 7 bases. V shed 7 bases, J shed 3 bases, and the junction held 8 bases outside the gene matches. The CDR3 spans 14 residues. Germline CDR1 SGHRS, CDR2 YFSETQ.

V gene TRBV15 combines with J gene TRBJ2-2; D may be TRBD1 (6 bases). The CDR3 is 16 amino acids. Germline V gene lookup returns CDR1 LNHNV and CDR2 YYDKDF (reference sequence). Trimming took off 3 bases at V and 1 base at J, with 12 bases between the two ends. CDR3 DNA sequence: TGTGCCACCAGCAGGGCTATGGACAGGAACACCGGGGAGCTGTTTTTT. Translation gives CATSRAMDRNTGELFF.